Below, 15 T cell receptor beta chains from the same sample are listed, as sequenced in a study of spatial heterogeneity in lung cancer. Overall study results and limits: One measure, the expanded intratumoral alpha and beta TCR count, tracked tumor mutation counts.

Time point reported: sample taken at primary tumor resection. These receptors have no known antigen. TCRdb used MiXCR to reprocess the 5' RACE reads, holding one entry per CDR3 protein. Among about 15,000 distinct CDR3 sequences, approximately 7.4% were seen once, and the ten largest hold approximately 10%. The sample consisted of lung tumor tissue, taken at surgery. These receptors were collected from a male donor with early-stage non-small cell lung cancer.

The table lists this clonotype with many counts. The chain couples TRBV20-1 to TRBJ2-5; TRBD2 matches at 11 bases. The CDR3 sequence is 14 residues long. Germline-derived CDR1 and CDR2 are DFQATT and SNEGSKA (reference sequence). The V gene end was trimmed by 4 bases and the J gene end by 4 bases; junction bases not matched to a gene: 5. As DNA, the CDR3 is TGCAGTGCTAAACTAGCGGGGGTCGGAGAGACCCAGTACTTC. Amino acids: CSAKLAGVGETQYF.

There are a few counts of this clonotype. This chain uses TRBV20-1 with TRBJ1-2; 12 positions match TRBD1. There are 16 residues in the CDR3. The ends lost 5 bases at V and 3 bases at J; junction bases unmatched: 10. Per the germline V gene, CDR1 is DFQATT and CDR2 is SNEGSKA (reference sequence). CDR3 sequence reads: CSADSGTGGADYGYTF. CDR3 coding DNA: TGCAGTGCTGACAGCGGGACAGGGGGCGCCGACTATGGCTACACCTTC.

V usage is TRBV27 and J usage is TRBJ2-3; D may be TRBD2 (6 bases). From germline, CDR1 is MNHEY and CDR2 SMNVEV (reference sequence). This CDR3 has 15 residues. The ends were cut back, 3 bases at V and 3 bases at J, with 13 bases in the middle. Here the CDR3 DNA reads TGTGCCAGCAGTTTTACTAGCAGCTATACAGATACGCAGTATTTT. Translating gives CASSFTSSYTDTQYF.

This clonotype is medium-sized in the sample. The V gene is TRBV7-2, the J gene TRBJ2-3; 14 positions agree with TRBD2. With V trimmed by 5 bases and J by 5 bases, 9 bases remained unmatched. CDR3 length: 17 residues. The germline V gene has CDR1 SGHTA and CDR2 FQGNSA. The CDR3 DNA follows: TGTGCCAGCAGCCCGCTTTGGGGACTAGCGGGGGTAGATACGCAGTATTTT. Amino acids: CASSPLWGLAGVDTQYF.

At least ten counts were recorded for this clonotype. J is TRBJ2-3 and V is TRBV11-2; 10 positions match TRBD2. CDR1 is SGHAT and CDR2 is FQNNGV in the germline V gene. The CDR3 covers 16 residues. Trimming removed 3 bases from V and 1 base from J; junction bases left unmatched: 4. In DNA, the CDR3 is TGTGCCAGCAGCTTCCTTCTAGCGGGGGGCACAGATACGCAGTATTTT. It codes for CASSFLLAGGTDTQYF.

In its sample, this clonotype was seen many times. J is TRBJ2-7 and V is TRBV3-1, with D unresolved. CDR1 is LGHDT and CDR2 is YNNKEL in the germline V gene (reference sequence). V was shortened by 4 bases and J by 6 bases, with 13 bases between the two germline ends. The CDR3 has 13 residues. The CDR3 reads CASSPGRFAEQYF. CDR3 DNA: TGTGCCAGCAGCCCTGGACGGTTCGCCGAGCAGTACTTC.

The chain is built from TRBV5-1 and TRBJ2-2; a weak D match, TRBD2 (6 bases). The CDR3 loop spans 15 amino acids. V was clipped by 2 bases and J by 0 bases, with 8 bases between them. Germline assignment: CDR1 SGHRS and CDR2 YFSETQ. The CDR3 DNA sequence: TGCGCCAGCAGCTTTAGCGGATCGAACACCGGGGAGCTGTTTTTT. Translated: CASSFSGSNTGELFF.

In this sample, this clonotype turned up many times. CDR3 nucleotide sequence: TGTGCCAGCACTCGAACCGGGACTGGAACGAAGGGGGGCTACACCTTC. Residues: CASTRTGTGTKGGYTF. The chain is built from TRBV12-3 or TRBV12-4 and TRBJ1-2, with D perhaps TRBD1 (5 bases). This CDR3 spans 16 amino acids. Trimming shortened V by 7 bases and J by 8 bases, and 26 bases separated the two germline ends.

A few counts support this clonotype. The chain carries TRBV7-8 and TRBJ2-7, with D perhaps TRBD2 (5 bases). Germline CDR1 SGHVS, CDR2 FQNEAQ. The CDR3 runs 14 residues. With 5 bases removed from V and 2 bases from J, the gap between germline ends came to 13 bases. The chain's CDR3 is CASSLRGMTYEQYV. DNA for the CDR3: TGTGCCAGCAGCCTCCGGGGTATGACCTACGAGCAGTACGTC.

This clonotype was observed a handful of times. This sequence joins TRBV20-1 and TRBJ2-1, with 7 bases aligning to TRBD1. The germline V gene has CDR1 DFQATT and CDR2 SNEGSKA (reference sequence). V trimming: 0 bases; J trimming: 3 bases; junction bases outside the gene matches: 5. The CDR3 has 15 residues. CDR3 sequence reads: CSARDIGGRYNEQFF. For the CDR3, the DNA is TGCAGTGCTAGAGATATAGGGGGCCGCTACAATGAGCAGTTCTTC.

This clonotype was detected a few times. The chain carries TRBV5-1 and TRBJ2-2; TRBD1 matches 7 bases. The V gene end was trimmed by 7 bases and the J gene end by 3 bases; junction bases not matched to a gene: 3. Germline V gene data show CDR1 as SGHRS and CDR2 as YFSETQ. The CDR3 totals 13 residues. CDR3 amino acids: CASQGTDTGELFF. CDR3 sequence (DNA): TGCGCCAGCCAGGGGACAGACACCGGGGAGCTGTTTTTT.

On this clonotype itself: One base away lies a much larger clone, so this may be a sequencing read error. The CDR3 DNA sequence: TGTGCCAGCAGTCCGACAGGGGGCGGTTATAATCGGCCCCAGCATTTT. Translated, it gives CASSPTGGGYNRPQHF. V and J are TRBV12-3 or TRBV12-4 and TRBJ1-5; TRBD1 matches 10 bases. The CDR3 has 16 amino acids.

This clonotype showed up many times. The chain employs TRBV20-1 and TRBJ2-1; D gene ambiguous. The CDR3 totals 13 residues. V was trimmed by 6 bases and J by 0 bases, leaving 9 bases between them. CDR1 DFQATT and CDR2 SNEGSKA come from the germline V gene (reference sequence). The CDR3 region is CSASLSSYNEQFF. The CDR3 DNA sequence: TGCAGTGCCTCTTTGAGCTCCTACAATGAGCAGTTCTTC.

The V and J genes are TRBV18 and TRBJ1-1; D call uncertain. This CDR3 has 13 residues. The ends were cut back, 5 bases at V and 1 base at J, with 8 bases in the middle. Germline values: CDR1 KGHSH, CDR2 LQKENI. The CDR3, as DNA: TGTGCCAGCTCATGGGCAGAGAACACTGAAGCTTTCTTT. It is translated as CASSWAENTEAFF.

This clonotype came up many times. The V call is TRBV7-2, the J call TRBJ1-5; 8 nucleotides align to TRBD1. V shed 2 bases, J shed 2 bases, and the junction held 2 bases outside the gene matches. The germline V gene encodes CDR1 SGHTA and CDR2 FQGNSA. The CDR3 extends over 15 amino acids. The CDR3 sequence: CASSLQTGGNQPQHF. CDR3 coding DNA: TGTGCCAGCAGCTTACAGACAGGGGGCAATCAGCCCCAGCATTTT.